The rows below give T cell receptor beta chains drawn from one sample of a study of blood T cell repertoires in COVID-19. Sequencing was performed with immunoSEQ multiplex PCR; in TCRdb, only in-frame clones are kept and a portion is missing. The table includes 200,000 to 250,000 clones, approximately 86% detected once. The sequenced sample consisted of peripheral blood. The receptors derive from a man in his late teens or twenties with active or convalescent COVID-19. Both conserved end residues are part of each CDR3. D genes are given only for firm matches. Where a row states a size, it is once, few, many or the class of an expanded clone; other rows omit it.

NA,TRBV5-1,TRBJ2-1,TRBD2,CASSLAGTIREQFF,TGCGCCAGCAGCTTGGCTGGGACTATCCGGGAGCAGTTCTTC
NA,TRBV11-2,TRBJ1-1,NA,CASSLDGAANTEAFF,TGTGCCAGCAGCTTAGATGGGGCAGCAAACACTGAAGCTTTCTTT
NA,TRBV3-1/TRBV3-2,TRBJ2-4,NA,CASSHSTVDVIQYF,TGTGCCAGCAGCCATTCTACTGTCGATGTCATTCAGTACTTC
NA,TRBV10-2,TRBJ1-5,TRBD1,CASSGGPAGGLGQPQHF,TGCGCCAGCAGTGGAGGCCCCGCAGGGGGCTTGGGTCAGCCCCAGCATTTT
NA,TRBV25-1,TRBJ2-7,NA,CASVELEGEQYF,TGTGCCAGCGTCGAACTAGAGGGCGAGCAGTACTTC
NA,TRBV5-4,TRBJ2-7,TRBD1,CASSSGQGARREQYF,TGTGCCAGCAGCTCGGGACAGGGGGCGCGGAGGGAGCAGTACTTC
NA,TRBV4-1,TRBJ2-3,TRBD2,CASSQPGLAKETPTRDTQYF,TGCGCCAGCAGCCAGCCGGGACTAGCGAAAGAAACCCCGACTCGCGATACGCAGTATTTT
NA,TRBV19,TRBJ2-1,TRBD2,CASRRLAGGDNEQFF,TGTGCCAGTAGACGGCTAGCGGGAGGGGACAATGAGCAGTTCTTC
NA,TRBV29-1,TRBJ2-3,TRBD1,CSAPRRSWGQGETDTQYF,TGCAGCGCCCCTCGGCGTAGTTGGGGACAGGGAGAAACAGATACGCAGTATTTT
NA,TRBV2,TRBJ2-3,TRBD2,CASSSGTSETTDTQYF,TGTGCCAGCAGCTCCGGGACTAGCGAGACCACAGATACGCAGTATTTT
NA,TRBV18,TRBJ2-5,NA,CASSPPPGLETQYF,TGTGCCAGCTCACCCCCCCCGGGACTCGAGACCCAGTACTTC
NA,TRBV6-1,TRBJ2-3,NA,CASSERPGTDTQYF,TGTGCCAGCAGTGAACGGCCGGGAACAGATACGCAGTATTTT
NA,TRBV28,TRBJ1-5,TRBD1,CASSSILGGSGLNQPQHF,TGTGCCAGCAGTTCAATACTAGGGGGCTCCGGATTGAATCAGCCCCAGCATTTT
few,TRBV2,TRBJ2-5,TRBD2,CASSEPYGRGAQYF,TGTGCCAGCAGTGAACCCTACGGGCGGGGGGCTCAGTACTTC
NA,TRBV5-4,TRBJ2-1,TRBD2,CASSLSSGSYNEQFF,TGTGCCAGCAGCTTGTCTAGCGGGAGCTACAATGAGCAGTTCTTC
NA,TRBV4-2,TRBJ1-3,NA,CASSEELGGSGNTIYF,TGTGCCAGCAGTGAAGAGTTGGGGGGCTCTGGAAACACCATATATTTT
few,TRBV5-5,TRBJ1-2,TRBD1,CASSLDPMTGNGYTF,TGTGCCAGCAGCTTGGACCCAATGACAGGGAATGGCTACACCTTC
NA,TRBV7-6,TRBJ1-3,NA,CASSSVGNTIYF,TGTGCCAGCAGCTCGGTTGGAAACACCATATATTTT
NA,TRBV5-6,TRBJ2-2,NA,CASSFGVTTGELFF,TGTGCCAGCAGCTTCGGGGTCACGACCGGGGAGCTGTTTTTT
few,TRBV7-2,TRBJ2-1,NA,CASNRRAGPHNEQFF,TGTGCCAGCAATAGGAGGGCGGGGCCCCACAATGAGCAGTTCTTC
NA,TRBV7-2,TRBJ1-1,NA,CASSAQGRVNTEAFF,TGTGCCAGCAGCGCTCAGGGGAGAGTGAACACTGAAGCTTTCTTT
NA,TRBV27,TRBJ2-1,NA,CASSRGGNEQFF,TGTGCCAGCAGCCGGGGTGGCAATGAGCAGTTCTTC
once,TRBV2,TRBJ1-2,NA,CASSEAFLTNYGYTF,TGTGCCAGCAGTGAAGCTTTTTTAACTAACTATGGCTACACCTTC
NA,TRBV19,TRBJ2-4,TRBD2,CASSRAGTNIQYF,TGTGCCAGTAGTCGAGCGGGGACAAACATTCAGTACTTC
NA,TRBV11-3,TRBJ2-7,TRBD2,CASSSTSDHEQYF,TGTGCCAGCAGTTCAACTAGCGACCACGAGCAGTACTTC
NA,TRBV2,TRBJ1-1,NA,CASIAGTEAFF,TGTGCCAGCATAGCGGGGACTGAAGCTTTCTTT
NA,TRBV5-4,TRBJ1-2,TRBD1,CASSPGGTGPNYGYTF,TGTGCCAGCAGCCCGGGGGGGACAGGGCCTAACTATGGCTACACCTTC
NA,TRBV19,TRBJ2-2,NA,CASSIDRANTGELFF,TGTGCCAGTAGTATAGACAGGGCGAACACCGGGGAGCTGTTTTTT
NA,TRBV25-1,TRBJ1-2,TRBD1,CASSARTGNYGYTF,TGTGCCAGCAGTGCCCGGACAGGAAACTATGGCTACACCTTC
NA,TRBV5-1,TRBJ1-2,NA,CASSSQEGSDGYTF,TGCGCCAGCAGCTCCCAAGAGGGATCGGATGGCTACACCTTC
few,TRBV5-4,TRBJ2-1,NA,CASSLDSGSYNEQFF,TGTGCCAGCAGCTTGGACAGTGGCTCCTACAATGAGCAGTTCTTC
NA,TRBV4-3,TRBJ2-7,NA,CASSQDFSLTGEQYF,TGCGCCAGCAGCCAAGATTTCAGCCTAACGGGGGAGCAGTACTTC
NA,TRBV4-1,TRBJ1-1,TRBD1,CASSQESPRGPFDTEAFF,TGCGCCAGCAGCCAAGAAAGTCCCAGGGGGCCCTTCGACACTGAAGCTTTCTTT
NA,TRBV6-1,TRBJ1-2,NA,CASSELQGAF,TGTGCCAGCAGTGAGTTACAAGGGGCCTTC
NA,TRBV28,TRBJ2-7,TRBD1,CASSFWDRDSYEQYF,TGTGCCAGCAGTTTTTGGGACAGGGACTCCTACGAGCAGTACTTC
NA,TRBV7-8,TRBJ1-3,TRBD1,CASSLDRVANTIYF,TGTGCCAGCAGCTTGGACAGGGTTGCAAACACCATATATTTT
NA,TRBV20-1,TRBJ1-2,NA,CSDDGGYGYTF,TGCAGTGACGACGGCGGCTATGGCTACACCTTC
NA,TRBV15,TRBJ2-5,NA,CATSREARNSQETQYF,TGTGCCACCAGCAGAGAAGCGAGGAATAGCCAAGAGACCCAGTACTTC
NA,TRBV30,TRBJ1-1,TRBD1,CAWTLGGTANGKAFF,TGTGCCTGGACCTTAGGGGGGACAGCAAATGGGAAAGCTTTCTTT
once,TRBV14,TRBJ1-4,NA,CASSQDLGAPTVNEKLFF,TGTGCCAGCAGCCAAGATTTGGGGGCACCCACGGTTAATGAAAAACTGTTTTTT
NA,TRBV11-2,TRBJ2-7,TRBD1,CASSFTGEGEQYF,TGTGCCAGCAGCTTTACAGGGGAAGGAGAGCAGTACTTC
NA,TRBV6-2/TRBV6-3,TRBJ2-7,TRBD2,CASSPGLVYEQYF,TGTGCCAGCAGCCCCGGACTAGTCTACGAGCAGTACTTC
NA,TRBV19,TRBJ1-5,TRBD1,CASSDRVGNQPQHF,TGTGCCAGCTCGGACAGGGTCGGCAATCAGCCCCAGCATTTT
NA,TRBV28,TRBJ1-6,NA,CASSSPVGTLNSPLHF,TGTGCCAGCAGTTCGCCCGTTGGGACACTGAATTCACCCCTCCACTTT
NA,TRBV29-1,TRBJ2-3,NA,CSLKRLLADTQYF,TGCAGCCTGAAGAGGCTGCTCGCAGATACGCAGTATTTT
NA,TRBV4-1,TRBJ2-6,NA,CASSQIPPRWANVLTF,TGCGCCAGCAGCCAAATTCCGCCTAGGTGGGCCAACGTCCTGACTTTC
NA,TRBV3-1/TRBV3-2,TRBJ1-1,NA,CASSQSRRVMNTEAFF,TGTGCCAGCAGCCAAAGCCGCAGGGTAATGAACACTGAAGCTTTCTTT
NA,TRBV29-1,TRBJ2-1,NA,CSVPTAGGNEQFF,TGCAGCGTTCCTACCGCTGGCGGGAATGAGCAGTTCTTC
NA,TRBV25-1,TRBJ2-2,TRBD2,CASSDSSSGRSVSGELFF,TGTGCCAGCAGTGATTCGTCTAGCGGGAGGTCGGTGTCCGGGGAGCTGTTTTTT
NA,TRBV3-1/TRBV3-2,TRBJ2-1,NA,CGVRGGPNEQFF,TGTGGAGTGAGAGGCGGGCCGAATGAGCAGTTCTTC
NA,TRBV27,TRBJ1-2,NA,CASSRGFGYTF,TGTGCCAGCAGCAGGGGTTTCGGCTACACCTTC
NA,TRBV4-1,TRBJ2-7,NA,CASSLGGDSYEQYF,TGCGCCAGCAGCCTCGGAGGAGACTCCTACGAGCAGTACTTC